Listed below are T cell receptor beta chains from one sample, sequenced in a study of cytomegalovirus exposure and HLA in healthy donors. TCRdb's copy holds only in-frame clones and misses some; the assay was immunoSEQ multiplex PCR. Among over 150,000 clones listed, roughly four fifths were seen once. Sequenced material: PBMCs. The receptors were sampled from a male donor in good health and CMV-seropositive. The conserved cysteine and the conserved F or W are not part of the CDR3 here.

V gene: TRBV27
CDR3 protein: ASRRQITDTQY

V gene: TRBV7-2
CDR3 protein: ASSFSSEAF

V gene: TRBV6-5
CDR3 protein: ASSYAFRQGYEQY

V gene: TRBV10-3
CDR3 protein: ASRLAGSTDTQY

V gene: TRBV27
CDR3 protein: ASSSYRGTDTQY

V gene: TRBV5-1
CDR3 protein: ASSPQQAFSGNTIY

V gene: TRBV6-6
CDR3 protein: ASSYSGQPETQY

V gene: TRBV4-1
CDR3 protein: ASSQLSRVPGAEAF

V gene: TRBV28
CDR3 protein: ASSSGQAGNQPQH

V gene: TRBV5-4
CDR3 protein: ASRLRQENTEAF

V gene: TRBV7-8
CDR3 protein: ASSRQTGSNTEAF

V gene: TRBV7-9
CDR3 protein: ASSLGAGSNQPQH

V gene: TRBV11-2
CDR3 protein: ASSLAGVRNTQY

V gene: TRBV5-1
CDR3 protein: ASRLTQGTEAF

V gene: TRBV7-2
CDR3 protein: ASSSLGTSGSGTDTQY

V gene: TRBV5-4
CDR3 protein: ASTVGTSGGQETQY

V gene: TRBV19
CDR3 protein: ASERGEGNTIY

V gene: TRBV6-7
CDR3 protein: ASSYRTRDRQVRDKNIQY

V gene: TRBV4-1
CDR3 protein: ASSPPGRGLGQPQH

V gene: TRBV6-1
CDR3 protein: ASSEAGAGTYEQY

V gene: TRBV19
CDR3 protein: ASSAYTAVGEKLF

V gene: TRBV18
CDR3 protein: ASSPQSPGFRGYT

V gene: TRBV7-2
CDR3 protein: ASSLRVPVAGSSYEQY

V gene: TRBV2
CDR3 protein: ASRADRTNEQY

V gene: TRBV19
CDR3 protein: ASSGTGSYNSPLH

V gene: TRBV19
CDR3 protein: ASSPGWPTEAF

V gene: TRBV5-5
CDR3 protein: ASSPTGDEQY

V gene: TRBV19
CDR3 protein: ASSIEGLGSRGTDTQY

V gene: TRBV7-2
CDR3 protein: ASSPTSGRHEQY